A selection of T cell receptor beta chains follows, all from one sample in a study of blood T cell repertoires in COVID-19. Produced via immunoSEQ multiplex PCR; TCRdb's table is partial and in-frame only. The top ten clones hold 1.3% of a sample with 300,000 or so clones, around nine tenths of them seen once. Specimen: peripheral blood. These receptors all come from a man between 65 and 85 years old with acute or convalescent COVID-19. Each CDR3 is given with its conserved first and last residue. The D gene is left open where the match is weak. Expanded clones are given a class, and other clones once, few, many or no size at all.

abundance,d_gene,j_gene,v_gene,CDR3nt,CDR3aa
-,TRBD1,TRBJ2-7,TRBV5-1,TGCGCCAGCAGCCCCCGGACAGGGCCCGTATACGAGCAGTACTTC,CASSPRTGPVYEQYF
few,-,TRBJ2-4,TRBV3-1/TRBV3-2,TGTGCCAGCAGCCCCAGAGGCGTACTAGCCAAAAACATTCAGTACTTC,CASSPRGVLAKNIQYF
-,-,TRBJ2-2,TRBV6-2/TRBV6-3,TGTGCCAGCAGTTACCTCGGCGGGCTCAACACCGGGGAGCTGTTTTTT,CASSYLGGLNTGELFF
-,-,TRBJ2-1,TRBV11-2,TGTGCCAGCAGACGAGGTAGTGGTGAGCAGTTCTTC,CASRRGSGEQFF
-,-,TRBJ2-7,TRBV15,TGTGCCACCAGCAGAGACGGGAACTACGAGCAGTACTTC,CATSRDGNYEQYF
-,-,TRBJ2-1,TRBV7-2,TGTGCCAGCAGCCCTGACAGATCCTACAATGAGCAGTTCTTC,CASSPDRSYNEQFF
-,-,TRBJ1-3,TRBV5-5,TGTGCCAGCAGCTTGGGGGCAGACAGGACGATCTCTGGAAACACCATATATTTT,CASSLGADRTISGNTIYF
-,-,TRBJ1-1,TRBV6-6,TGTGCCAGTCGACAGCTTATGAACACTGAAGCTTTCTTT,CASRQLMNTEAFF
-,TRBD1,TRBJ1-2,TRBV6-5,TGTGCCAGCATTCGGGACAGGGGTAATTATGGCTACACCTTC,CASIRDRGNYGYTF
once,-,TRBJ2-3,TRBV7-8,TGTGCCAGCAGCCTTAAGCGGGCTATAAGCACAGATACGCAGTATTTT,CASSLKRAISTDTQYF
once,TRBD2,TRBJ2-3,TRBV5-1,TGCGCCAGCAGCCCGGGGACTAGCGGGGGGGCTGGCACAGATACGCAGTATTTT,CASSPGTSGGAGTDTQYF
-,-,TRBJ2-7,TRBV4-2,TGTGCCAGCAGCCAAGATGGGGCGAGTTTCGACGAGCAGTACTTC,CASSQDGASFDEQYF
-,TRBD2,TRBJ2-1,TRBV10-3,TGTGCCATCAGTGAATCTCCCGGACTAGCGGGAGGATATGAGCAGTTCTTC,CAISESPGLAGGYEQFF
-,-,TRBJ1-2,TRBV7-2,TGTGCCAGCAGCTTAGCCCCAGGGCCTTATGGCTACACCTTC,CASSLAPGPYGYTF
-,-,TRBJ1-4,TRBV10-3,TGTGCCATCAAGGAAGGAGAGGGCGAAAAACTGTTTTTT,CAIKEGEGEKLFF
few,TRBD2,TRBJ2-7,TRBV19,TGTGCCAGTAGGGTGCGGACTAGCGGGAGTTTCGACGAGCAGTACTTC,CASRVRTSGSFDEQYF
-,-,TRBJ2-2,TRBV6-6,TGTGCCAGCAGTAACTTACAGGCCTATCCGACCGGGGAGCTGTTTTTT,CASSNLQAYPTGELFF
-,TRBD2,TRBJ2-7,TRBV5-5,TGTGCCAGCAGCTTTAGCGGGAGAGCCGTATACGAGCAGTACTTC,CASSFSGRAVYEQYF
few,-,TRBJ2-2,TRBV12-3/TRBV12-4,TGTGCCAGCAGTGCGGTTGTTCCCGGGGAGCTGTTTTTT,CASSAVVPGELFF
-,-,TRBJ2-5,TRBV9,TGTGCCAGCAGCGTAAGCGGACAAGAGACCCAGTACTTC,CASSVSGQETQYF
-,TRBD1,TRBJ2-2,TRBV10-1,TGCGCCAGCAGTGGGCTAGGACAGGGGGAAGAGGACGGGGAGCTGTTTTTT,CASSGLGQGEEDGELFF
-,-,TRBJ2-7,TRBV7-6,TGTGCCAGCAGCTTAATGTTTGGTCAGGGGGGCGCCTACGAGCAGTACTTC,CASSLMFGQGGAYEQYF
-,TRBD2,TRBJ2-5,TRBV25-1,TGTGCCAGCGGTACTAGCGGACAAGAGACCCAGTACTTC,CASGTSGQETQYF
-,-,TRBJ1-2,TRBV19,TGTGCCAGTAGCCTTCGGACGGGTCGAGGGTATGGCTACACCTTC,CASSLRTGRGYGYTF
-,-,TRBJ2-2,TRBV7-2,TGTGCCAGCAGCTCCAGGGTCTCCGGGGAGCTGTTTTTT,CASSSRVSGELFF
-,TRBD1,TRBJ2-5,TRBV24-1,TGTGCCACCAGTGCGGGACAGGCTCGTTCCCAGTACTTC,CATSAGQARSQYF
few,-,TRBJ2-1,TRBV28,TGTGCCAGCAGTTCGGGAGCTCGTACGCAGTTCTTC,CASSSGARTQFF
few,TRBD1,TRBJ2-1,TRBV6-5,TGTGCCAGCAGAGACCGGGACAGGGGTGTAAATGAGCAGTTCTTC,CASRDRDRGVNEQFF
-,-,TRBJ1-6,TRBV19,TGTGCCAGTAGTATTGGGGCCGGCTCCTATAATTCACCCCTCCACTTT,CASSIGAGSYNSPLHF
-,TRBD1,TRBJ2-5,TRBV24-1,TGTGCCACCAGTGACCCAGGACAGGGAGTAGGAGAGACCCAGTACTTC,CATSDPGQGVGETQYF
-,-,TRBJ1-4,TRBV5-1,TGCGCCAGCAGCTTAGCAGGGGATGAAAAACTGTTTTTT,CASSLAGDEKLFF
-,TRBD1,TRBJ1-5,TRBV6-1,TGTGCCAGCAGTGAAAATGGGGACAGACTCAAGGATTTT,CASSENGDRLKDF
few,TRBD1,TRBJ2-7,TRBV11-2,TGTGCCAGCAGCTATCGGACAGGGGGTCTCTCCTACGAGCAGTACTTC,CASSYRTGGLSYEQYF
-,-,TRBJ1-1,TRBV9,TGTGCCAGCAGCGCTGGGAGCACTGAAGCTTTCTTT,CASSAGSTEAFF
-,TRBD1,TRBJ1-4,TRBV27,TGTGCCAGCAGTCCTTGGGACAGAGCGAATGAAAAACTGTTTTTT,CASSPWDRANEKLFF
once,-,TRBJ2-7,TRBV21-1,TGTGCCGTCTCCTCGCGGCAGGGGGGCTACGAGCAGTACTTC,CAVSSRQGGYEQYF
-,TRBD2,TRBJ2-3,TRBV11-1,TGTGCCAGCAGCCCCGCGGGGGGGATCACAGATACGCAGTATTTT,CASSPAGGITDTQYF
-,-,TRBJ2-5,TRBV7-2,TGTGCCAGCAGCCGGACAAAACAAGAGACCCAGTACTTC,CASSRTKQETQYF
-,-,TRBJ2-3,TRBV21-1,TGTGCCAGCAGCAAGCCGGGGGGGCGAGAATATTTT,CASSKPGGREYF
-,-,TRBJ1-6,TRBV19,TGTGCCAGTAGTTCCGACTTAAGCTCCTATAATTCACCCCTCCACTTT,CASSSDLSSYNSPLHF
-,TRBD2,TRBJ2-7,TRBV19,TGTGCCAGTAGTCCCGGACTAGTTCACGTCTACGAGCAGTACTTC,CASSPGLVHVYEQYF
-,TRBD2,TRBJ2-3,TRBV6-2/TRBV6-3,TGTGCCAGCAGTTACTCCGCCCGGGGGAGCGGGGTCACAGATACGCAGTATTTT,CASSYSARGSGVTDTQYF
-,-,TRBJ2-7,TRBV3-1/TRBV3-2,TGTGCCAGCAGCCAAGATCACGGTTACGAGCAGTACTTC,CASSQDHGYEQYF
-,TRBD1,TRBJ1-5,TRBV7-2,TGTGCCAGCAGCGCACAGGGGGATCAGCCCCAGCATTTT,CASSAQGDQPQHF
-,-,TRBJ2-5,TRBV7-9,TGTGCCAGCAGGCACAGGGTAGGGGAGACCCAGTACTTC,CASRHRVGETQYF
few,-,TRBJ1-6,TRBV7-2,TGTGCCAGCAGCTTATCTGGGGCCTCAGGTTCACCCCTCCACTTT,CASSLSGASGSPLHF
few,-,TRBJ1-2,TRBV28,TGTGCCAGCAGTCAGGACAGCAGGGGCTACACCTTC,CASSQDSRGYTF
once,TRBD1,TRBJ2-5,TRBV28,TGTGCCAGCAGAGATTACGGACAGGGGATCTCGGAGACCCAGTACTTC,CASRDYGQGISETQYF
-,-,TRBJ1-4,TRBV10-3,TGTGCCATCAGTCCACAGGGCTGGGATGAAAAACTGTTTTTT,CAISPQGWDEKLFF